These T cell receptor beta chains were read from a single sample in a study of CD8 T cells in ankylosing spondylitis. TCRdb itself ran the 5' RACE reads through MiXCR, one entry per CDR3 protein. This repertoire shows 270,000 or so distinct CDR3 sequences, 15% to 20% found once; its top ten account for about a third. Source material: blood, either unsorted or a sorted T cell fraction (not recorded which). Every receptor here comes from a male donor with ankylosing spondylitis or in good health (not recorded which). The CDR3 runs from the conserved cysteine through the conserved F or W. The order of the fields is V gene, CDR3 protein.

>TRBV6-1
CASRDEGLAGSEQYF
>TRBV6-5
CASSYTSGKYEQFF
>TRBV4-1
CASSLGQENYGYTF
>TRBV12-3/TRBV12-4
CASRLTGAGQPQHF
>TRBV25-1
CASSIGAAYEQYF
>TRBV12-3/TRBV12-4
CASSNVAGGATNTGELFF
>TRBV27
CASSPGTSGRFYEQYF
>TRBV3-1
CASSQDRAGYSSYEQYF
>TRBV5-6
CASSLRAANQPQHF
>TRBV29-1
CSVSTSGTGNNQPQHF
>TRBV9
CASSIDLQGSTKYEQYF
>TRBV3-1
CASSPKSLAGGRSEQFF
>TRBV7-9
CASSRSAGSTDTQYF
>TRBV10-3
CAISEILNTEAFF
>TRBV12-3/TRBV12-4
CTSSLSYSTSGIADTQYF
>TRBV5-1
CASSLEATSGGDTQYF
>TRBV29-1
CSVEGLAGDSYNEQFF
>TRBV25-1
CASSARRQRQLSYEQYF
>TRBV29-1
CSVVAGWGETQYF
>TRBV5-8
CASSFGQGYNEQFF
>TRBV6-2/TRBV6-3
CASSYLLSGTYTGELFF
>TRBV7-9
CASSLGENEQFF
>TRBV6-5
CASSFGTSRNEQFF
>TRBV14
CASSQDQGRETQYF
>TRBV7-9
CASSFLKHGPQETQYF
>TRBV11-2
CASSLGANYNEQFF
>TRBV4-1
CASSQEPPGGSHEQYF
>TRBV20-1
CSARVWDRANEQFF
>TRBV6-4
CASSQKEAGYPQYNEQFF
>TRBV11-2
CASSLVGVSGKDEQFF
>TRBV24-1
CATSDLPLDDTGELFF
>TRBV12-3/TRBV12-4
CASWHGLPNYGYTF
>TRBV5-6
CASSPPGGATTEAFF
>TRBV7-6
CASSPGEGDYGYTF
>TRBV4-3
CASSQDDDTPGNEQFF